This T cell receptor (beta chain) was identified during a study of blood T cells in healthy people across ages. Study context: Template switching caught about one barcoded beta molecule for each two T cells.

A second PCR, run for roughly 7 to 11 cycles, used a sample-barcoded 5' primer plus a J-beta primer mix. Each cDNA molecule received a tag from a template-switch adaptor that had 12 random nucleotides. TCRdb reanalysed the 5' RACE reads using MiXCR and keeps one entry per CDR3 protein. This sample carries about 1,400,000 distinct CDR3 sequences, 55% to 75% of them seen once, and the ten largest clones take 5.5% to 8%. Whole-study results and caveats: A strong correlation was found between TCR beta diversity and the percentage of naive T cells. Those diversity estimates obtained from one million T cells were thought to be underestimates.

Remarks on this clonotype: Its target is unknown.

Germline-derived CDR1 and CDR2 are SQVTM and ANQGSEA. The CDR3 totals 19 residues. Trimming removed 6 bases from V and 5 bases from J; junction bases left unmatched: 21. The chain employs TRBV29-1 and TRBJ2-1, with TRBD2 matching 11 bases. The receptor was derived from a young man in good health. The specimen was blood. The CDR3 sequence: CSVPDGGSGRALWNNEQFF. The CDR3 coding sequence is TGCAGCGTCCCAGATGGGGGTAGCGGGAGGGCCCTCTGGAACAATGAGCAGTTCTTC.